Described below is a single TCR beta chain sequence and its context. V was cut by 5 bases and J by 1 base, with 15 bases left in between. CDR1 MDHEN and CDR2 SYDVKM come from the germline V gene. The CDR3 has 17 residues. Construction of the TCRbeta library involved unique molecular identifiers. Using its own MiXCR run on the PCR reads, TCRdb lists one record per CDR3 protein. The sample lists 360,000 or so distinct CDR3 sequences, around 21% occurring once. The data are from a study of T-cell reconstitution after alpha-beta-depleted transplantation in children. The rearrangement joins TRBV28 to TRBJ2-6, with D perhaps TRBD1 (5 bases). This specimen was PBMCs from the stem cell graft donor, taken from the stem cell graft. The sequence came from a human donor who donated a stem cell graft to a child with acute myeloid leukemia. CDR3 nucleotide sequence: TGTGCCAGCAGTCCTCTAGGGGCCGTATCTGGGGCCAACGTCCTGACTTTC. Its protein product is CASSPLGAVSGANVLTF.